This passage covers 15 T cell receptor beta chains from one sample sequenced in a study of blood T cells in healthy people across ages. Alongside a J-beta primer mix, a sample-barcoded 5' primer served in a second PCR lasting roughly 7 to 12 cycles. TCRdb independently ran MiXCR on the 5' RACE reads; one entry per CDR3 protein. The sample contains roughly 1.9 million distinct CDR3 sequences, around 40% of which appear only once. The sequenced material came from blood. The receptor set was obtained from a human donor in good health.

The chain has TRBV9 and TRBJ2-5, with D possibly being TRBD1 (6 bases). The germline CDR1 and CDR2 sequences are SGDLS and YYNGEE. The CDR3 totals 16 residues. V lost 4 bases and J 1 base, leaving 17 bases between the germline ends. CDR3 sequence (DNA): TGTGCCAGCAGCCCCGGGACACTCATGACCCAAGAGACCCAGTACTTC. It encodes CASSPGTLMTQETQYF.

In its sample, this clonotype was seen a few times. Here the CDR3 reads CASSEDPGGAGYYGYTF. The CDR3 region has the DNA TGTGCCAGCAGTGAAGACCCCGGAGGGGCCGGGTATTATGGCTACACCTTC. The V and J genes are TRBV6-1 and TRBJ1-2, with D maybe TRBD1 (5 bases). CDR1 MNHNS and CDR2 SASEGT come from the germline V gene. V was shortened by 1 base and J by 5 bases, with 20 bases between the two germline ends. The CDR3 spans 17 residues.

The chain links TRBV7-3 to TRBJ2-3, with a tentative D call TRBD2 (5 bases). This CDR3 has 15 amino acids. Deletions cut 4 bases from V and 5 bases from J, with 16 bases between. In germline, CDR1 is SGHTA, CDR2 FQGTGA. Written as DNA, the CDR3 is TGTGCCAGCAGCTCATTAACTAGTTCTGGAGATACGCAGTATTTT. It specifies CASSSLTSSGDTQYF.

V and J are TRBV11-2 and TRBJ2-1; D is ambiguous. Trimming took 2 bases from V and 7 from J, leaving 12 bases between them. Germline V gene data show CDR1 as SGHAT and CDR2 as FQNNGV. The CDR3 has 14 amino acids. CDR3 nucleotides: TGTGCCAGCAGCTTACTTCAGGCAGCGAATGAGCAGTTCTTC. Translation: CASSLLQAANEQFF. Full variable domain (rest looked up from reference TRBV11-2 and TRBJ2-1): EAGVAQSPRYKIIEKRQSVAFWCNPISGHATLYWYQQILGQGPKLLIQFQNNGVVDDSQLPKDRFSAERLKGVDSTLKIQPAKLEDSAVYLCASSLLQAANEQFFGPGTRLTVL.

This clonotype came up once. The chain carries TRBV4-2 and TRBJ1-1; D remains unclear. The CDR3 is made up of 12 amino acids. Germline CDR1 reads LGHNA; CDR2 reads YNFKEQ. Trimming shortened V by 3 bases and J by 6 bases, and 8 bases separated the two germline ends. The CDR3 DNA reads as TGTGCCAGCAGCCACAGTGGGTCTGAAGCTTTCTTT. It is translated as CASSHSGSEAFF.

CDR3 residues: CASSRFEGAGQFF. Here the CDR3 DNA reads TGTGCCAGCAGCCGCTTCGAGGGGGCAGGCCAGTTCTTC. V usage is TRBV3-1 and J usage is TRBJ2-1; 7 bases are a match to TRBD1. The CDR3 spans 13 residues. Germline CDR1 and CDR2: LGHDT and YNNKEL (reference sequence). The V gene end was trimmed by 4 bases and the J gene end by 13 bases; junction bases not matched to a gene: 10.

The CDR3: CSVEAQTGGFSEQFF. The CDR3 nucleotides read TGCAGCGTTGAAGCCCAGACAGGGGGTTTCAGCGAGCAGTTCTTC. The rearrangement uses TRBV29-1 and TRBJ2-1; 9 bases are shared with TRBD1. Trimming cost V 1 base and J 10 bases; bases outside gene matches: 11. Per germline, CDR1 SQVTM and CDR2 ANQGSEA. This CDR3 is built from 15 residues.

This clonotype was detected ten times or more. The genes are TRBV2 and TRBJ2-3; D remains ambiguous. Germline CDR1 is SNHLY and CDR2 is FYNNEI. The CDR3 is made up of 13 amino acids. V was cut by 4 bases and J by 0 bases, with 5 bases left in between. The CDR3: CASSGFSTDTQYF. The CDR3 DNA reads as TGTGCCAGCAGTGGGTTTAGCACAGATACGCAGTATTTT.

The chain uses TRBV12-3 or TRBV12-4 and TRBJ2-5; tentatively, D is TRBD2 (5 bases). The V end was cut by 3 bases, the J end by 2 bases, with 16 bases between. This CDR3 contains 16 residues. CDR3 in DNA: TGTGCCAGCAGTTTCGGACCTCCGGGCGGGCAAGAGACCCAGTACTTC. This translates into CASSFGPPGGQETQYF.

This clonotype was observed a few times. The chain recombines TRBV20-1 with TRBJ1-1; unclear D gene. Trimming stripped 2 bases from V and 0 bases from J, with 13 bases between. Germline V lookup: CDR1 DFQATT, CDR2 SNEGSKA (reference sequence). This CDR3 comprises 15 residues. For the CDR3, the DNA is TGCAGTGCTAGATTGGTAATGCCCATGAACACTGAAGCTTTCTTT. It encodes CSARLVMPMNTEAFF.

The CDR3 spells CAGNFGEGGDEQFF. The CDR3 DNA sequence: TGTGCCGGCAACTTCGGGGAGGGTGGTGATGAGCAGTTCTTC. The chain employs TRBV6-2 or TRBV6-3 and TRBJ2-1; the match to TRBD2 covers 7 bases. There are 14 residues in the CDR3. Unmatched junction bases numbered 15, after V lost 11 bases and J lost 8 bases. Per germline, CDR1 MNHEY and CDR2 SVGEGT.

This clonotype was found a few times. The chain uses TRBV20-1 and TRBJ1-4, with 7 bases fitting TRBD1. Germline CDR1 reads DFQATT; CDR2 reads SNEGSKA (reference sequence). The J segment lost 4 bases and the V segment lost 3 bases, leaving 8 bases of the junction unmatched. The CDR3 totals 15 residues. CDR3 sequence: CSASPTGQINEKLFF. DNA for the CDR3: TGCAGTGCTAGCCCTACGGGACAGATTAATGAAAAACTGTTTTTT.

DNA of the CDR3: TGCGCCAGCAGCCAAGAAGTCGGCGCCAGGAATGAGCAGTTCTTC. This codes for CASSQEVGARNEQFF. This chain links TRBV4-3 with TRBJ2-1, with unresolved D. Germline V gene lookup returns CDR1 LGHNA and CDR2 YSLEER. This CDR3 comprises 15 residues. The V end was cut by 0 bases, the J end by 7 bases, with 13 bases between.

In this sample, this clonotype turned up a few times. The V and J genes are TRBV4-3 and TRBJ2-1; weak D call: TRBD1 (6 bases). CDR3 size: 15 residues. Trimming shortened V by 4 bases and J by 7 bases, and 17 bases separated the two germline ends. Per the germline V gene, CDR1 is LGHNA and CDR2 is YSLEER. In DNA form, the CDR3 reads TGCGCCAGCAGCCCTCGAGGTGGGGGCGTGAATGAGCAGTTCTTC. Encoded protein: CASSPRGGGVNEQFF.

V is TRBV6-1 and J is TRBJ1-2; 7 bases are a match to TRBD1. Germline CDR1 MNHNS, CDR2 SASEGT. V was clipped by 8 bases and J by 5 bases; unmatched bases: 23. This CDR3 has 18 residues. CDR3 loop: CASYRKPGQNYSPYGYTF. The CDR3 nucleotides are TGTGCCAGCTATCGGAAGCCGGGACAGAACTATTCACCTTATGGCTACACCTTC.